Sequencing of this TCR beta chain was carried out in a study of monozygotic twins with inflammatory bowel disease. Findings and limits, study-wide: The sharing of clonotypes with others was lower in IBD patients than in healthy twins, especially with disease activity.

Every sample had its cDNA made across eight separate reactions. UMIs incorporating a 6-nucleotide sample barcode were appended by means of template switching. TCRdb re-called the 5' RACE reads; one entry per CDR3 protein, DNA not given. Its listing shows fewer than 200,000 distinct CDR3 sequences. As regards this clonotype: The antigen is unknown.

The CDR3 runs to 14 residues. The germline CDR1 and CDR2 sequences are MGHRA and YSYEKL. The chain carries TRBV4-1 and TRBJ1-5; the D gene TCRdb calls, TRBD1, cannot be checked with no DNA. Material: blood. This receptor was taken from a human donor with ulcerative colitis or Crohn's disease, or a healthy co-twin of an affected twin (not recorded which). The chain's CDR3 is CASSLNRADQPQHF.